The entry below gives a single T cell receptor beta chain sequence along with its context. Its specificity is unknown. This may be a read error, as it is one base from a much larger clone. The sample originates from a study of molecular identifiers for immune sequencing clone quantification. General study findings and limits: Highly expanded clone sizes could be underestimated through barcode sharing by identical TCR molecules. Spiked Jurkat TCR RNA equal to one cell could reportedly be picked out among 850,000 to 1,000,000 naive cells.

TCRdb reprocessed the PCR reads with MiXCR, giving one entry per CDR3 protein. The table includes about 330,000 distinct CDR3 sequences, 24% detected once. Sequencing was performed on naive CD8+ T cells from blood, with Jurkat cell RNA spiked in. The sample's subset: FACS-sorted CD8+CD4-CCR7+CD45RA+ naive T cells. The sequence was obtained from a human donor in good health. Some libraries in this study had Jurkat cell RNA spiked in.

CDR3 bases: TGTGCCAGCAGCCGAGACCAGGGGTTGGACGCTAACTATGGCTACACCTTC. Translation gives CASSRDQGLDANYGYTF. This chain connects TRBV14 to TRBJ1-2, with D possibly TRBD1 on 6 matching bases. Deletions cut 4 bases from V and 0 bases from J, with 18 bases between. The CDR3 consists of 17 residues. Germline CDR1 SGHDN, CDR2 FVKESK.